This T cell receptor (beta chain) was captured in a study of blood T cells in healthy people across ages. Germline-derived CDR1 and CDR2 are SEHNR and FQNEAQ (reference sequence). V lost 4 bases and J 3 bases, leaving 15 bases between the germline ends. CDR3 length: 15 amino acids. Sample-barcoded 5' priming and a J-beta primer mix drove a second PCR of roughly 7 to 11 cycles. MiXCR, applied by TCRdb to the 5' RACE reads, yields one record per CDR3 protein. This sample carries more than 800,000 distinct CDR3 sequences, about 30% of them seen once, and the ten largest clones take 15% to 20%. This clonotype was seen repeatedly, ten times or more.

The V and J genes are TRBV7-9 and TRBJ1-2, with a possible D match to TRBD1 (5 bases). The TCR originated in a woman older than 75 in good health. The sample consisted of blood. CDR3 loop: CASSWDSGLDYGYTF. CDR3 bases: TGTGCCAGCAGCTGGGATTCAGGGTTGGACTATGGCTACACCTTC.